The 26 T cell receptor beta chains below come from one sample, sequenced in a study of cytomegalovirus exposure and HLA in healthy donors. Primers: 60 Vbeta forward and 13 Jbeta reverse. Clones were sequenced by immunoSEQ multiplex PCR, and TCRdb holds only the in-frame ones, with some missing. The sample carries 150,000 to 200,000 clones, 70% to 80% recorded once. The sample was PBMCs. Every receptor here comes from a man aged 25-45 years in good health and CMV-seronegative.

Note on this clone: An end of the junction does not agree with germline; a read error may underlie this. This rearrangement joins TRBV11-1 to TRBJ2-7; 9 nucleotides line up with TRBD1. Germline assignment: CDR1 SGHAT and CDR2 FQDESV (reference sequence). This CDR3 comprises 14 residues. The CDR3 DNA follows: TGTGCCAGCAGCTTGGGACAGGGTTCCTTCGAGCAGTACTTC. Encoded protein: CASSLGQGSFEQYF.

This clone was recorded once. The chain uses TRBV9 and TRBJ2-7; possibly TRBD2 for D (7 bases). The CDR3 sequence is 15 residues long. The V end was cut by 0 bases, the J end by 7 bases, with 17 bases between. Looked up from germline, CDR1 is SGDLS and CDR2 is YYNGEE. CDR3 nucleotide sequence: TGTGCCAGCAGCGTAGGGGGAGGGGGGCTAGGGGAGCAGTACTTC. Amino acid sequence: CASSVGGGGLGEQYF.

This clone appeared once. This chain links TRBV29-1 with TRBJ2-7, with 10 positions matching TRBD2. J gave up 2 bases and V 4 bases, and 11 bases lay outside the gene matches. Germline V gene data show CDR1 as SQVTM and CDR2 as ANQGSEA. This CDR3 comprises 16 residues. CDR3 residues: CSVGASGSYKTYEQYF. CDR3 sequence (DNA): TGCAGCGTTGGGGCTAGCGGGAGTTACAAGACCTACGAGCAGTACTTC.

This clone turned up a few times. The chain couples TRBV29-1 to TRBJ1-1; TRBD1 matches at 7 bases. Trimming at V came to 6 bases and at J to 6 bases, leaving 7 bases not matched to a gene. This CDR3 is 12 amino acids long. Germline assignment: CDR1 SQVTM and CDR2 ANQGSEA. The CDR3 region is CSVHRGLAEAFF. CDR3 DNA sequence: TGCAGCGTACACAGGGGTCTGGCTGAAGCTTTCTTT.

V and J are TRBV6-1 and TRBJ1-5; D unclear. This CDR3 has 18 amino acids. V shed 4 bases and J shed 0 bases, with 19 bases lying between them. Germline loops: CDR1 MNHNS, CDR2 SASEGT. The DNA of the CDR3 is TGTGCCAGCAGTGCCTATAGGCAGGTAAAATATAGCAATCAGCCCCAGCATTTT. Its translation is CASSAYRQVKYSNQPQHF.

This chain uses TRBV19 with TRBJ1-2, with 7 bases aligning to TRBD1. Germline V lookup: CDR1 LNHDA, CDR2 SQIVND (reference sequence). This CDR3 has 14 amino acids. The trim removed 4 bases at V and 5 bases at J, leaving 7 bases unmatched. For the CDR3, the DNA is TGTGCCAGTAGTAGTATTGACAGGGAATATGGCTACACCTTC. It codes for CASSSIDREYGYTF.

The chain joins TRBV6-6 to TRBJ2-2; unclear D gene. The germline CDR1 and CDR2 sequences are MNHNY and SVGAGI (reference sequence). This CDR3 has 15 residues. V was trimmed by 5 bases and J by 4 bases, leaving 14 bases between them. CDR3 nucleotides: TGTGCCAGCAGTAAATCTACTGGCGGCACCGGGGAGCTGTTTTTT. Its protein is CASSKSTGGTGELFF.

This clone was observed once. CDR3 residues: CASSSPLPGVYNEQFF. The CDR3 DNA sequence: TGTGCCAGCAGTTCACCCCTCCCGGGAGTCTACAATGAGCAGTTCTTC. The J gene is TRBJ2-1, the V gene TRBV28; tentatively, D is TRBD2 (6 bases). Trimming removed 4 bases at V and 3 bases at J, with 16 bases between. The CDR3 is 16 amino acids. Germline CDR1 reads MDHEN; CDR2 reads SYDVKM.

The table lists this clone with a count of one. The J gene is TRBJ2-3, the V gene TRBV10-2, with 7 bases fitting TRBD1. The V and J ends lost 6 bases and 6 bases, in that order; junction bases with no gene match: 3. Looked up from germline, CDR1 is WSHSY and CDR2 is SAAADI. This CDR3 has 12 residues. The DNA for the CDR3 is TGCGCCAGCAGCCAAGGGGGCGATACGCAGTATTTT. As protein: CASSQGGDTQYF.

V and J are TRBV27 and TRBJ2-3; a possible D gene is TRBD2 (6 bases). Germline CDR1 and CDR2: MNHEY and SMNVEV (reference sequence). With 8 bases removed from V and 3 bases from J, the gap between germline ends came to 15 bases. The CDR3 sequence is 14 residues long. In nucleotides, the CDR3 is TGTGCCAGCCGGTATATGGGGGGTACAGATACGCAGTATTTT. Its translation is CASRYMGGTDTQYF.

The rearrangement links TRBV10-3 to TRBJ2-3, with 12 bases matching TRBD2. CDR3 length: 16 amino acids. Germline V gene sequence: CDR1 ENHRY, CDR2 SYGVKD. V dropped 9 bases and J dropped 2; count of bases not matched to a gene: 9. CDR3 sequence: CAMKPGLAGFTDTQYF. CDR3 DNA sequence: TGTGCCATGAAACCGGGACTAGCGGGTTTCACAGATACGCAGTATTTT.

The chain couples TRBV28 to TRBJ2-7, with D possibly matching TRBD2 (5 bases). The germline V gene encodes CDR1 MDHEN and CDR2 SYDVKM. V gave up 5 bases and J gave up 1 base, with 15 bases separating them. The CDR3 has 15 amino acids. CDR3: CASSVIGIESYEQYF. The DNA of the CDR3 is TGTGCCAGCAGTGTAATCGGGATAGAATCCTACGAGCAGTACTTC.

The rearrangement joins TRBV7-9 to TRBJ2-3; D call uncertain. CDR1 is SEHNR, CDR2 FQNEAQ, per germline (reference sequence). V gave up 7 bases and J gave up 1 base, with 12 bases separating them. This CDR3 has 14 amino acids. CDR3 protein: CASTKLARTDTQYF. DNA of the CDR3: TGTGCCAGCACCAAACTTGCCCGCACAGATACGCAGTATTTT. The entire variable domain, with the rest obtained from reference TRBV7-9 and TRBJ2-3, is as follows: DTGVSQNPRHKITKRGQNVTFRCDPISEHNRLYWYRQTLGQGPEFLTYFQNEAQLEKSRLLSDRFSAERPKGSFSTLEIQRTEQGDSAMYLCASTKLARTDTQYFGPGTRLTVL.

The chain combines TRBV10-1 with TRBJ2-1, with TRBD1 identical over 9 bases. From germline, CDR1 is WNHNN and CDR2 SYGVQD (reference sequence). V shed 0 bases and J 1 base; nucleotides not matched to a gene: 1. The CDR3 sequence is 16 residues long. The CDR3 spells CASSESQGASYNEQFF. For the CDR3, the DNA is TGCGCCAGCAGTGAGTCACAGGGGGCGTCCTACAATGAGCAGTTCTTC.

The chain links TRBV7-9 to TRBJ2-5, with 9 bases fitting TRBD2. This CDR3 has 16 residues. Germline CDR1 reads SEHNR; CDR2 reads FQNEAQ (reference sequence). V lost 1 base to trimming and J lost 5 bases; unmatched junction nucleotides: 8. The CDR3 loop is CASSLGASGTGETQYF. The CDR3 nucleotides read TGTGCCAGCAGCTTAGGGGCTAGCGGGACGGGGGAGACCCAGTACTTC.

The rearrangement uses TRBV6-5 and TRBJ1-4; D may be TRBD1 (5 bases). The germline V gene has CDR1 MNHEY and CDR2 SVGAGI. CDR3 size: 15 residues. V was trimmed by 0 bases and J by 7 bases, leaving 12 bases between them. In nucleotides, the CDR3 is TGTGCCAGCAGTTACTCTTCTCAGGGCAGTGAAAAACTGTTTTTT. It codes for CASSYSSQGSEKLFF.

The chain uses TRBV9 and TRBJ2-3; 7 nucleotides line up with TRBD2. The CDR3 runs to 13 residues. CDR1 is SGDLS, CDR2 YYNGEE, per germline. J gave up 4 bases and V 5 bases, and 4 bases lay outside the gene matches. CDR3 coding DNA: TGTGCCAGCAGTTCGCGGGAGTCAGATACGCAGTATTTT. Protein sequence: CASSSRESDTQYF.

This clone has only a few counts. The chain couples TRBV5-4 to TRBJ2-1, with D perhaps TRBD1 (6 bases). The V gene lost 2 bases and the J gene lost 5 bases, with 23 bases spanning the gap. Germline V gene lookup returns CDR1 SGHNT and CDR2 YYREEE (reference sequence). The CDR3 spans 18 residues. CDR3 residues: CASSFSQRGSSVHNEQFF. CDR3 coding DNA: TGTGCCAGCAGCTTTAGCCAAAGGGGGAGCTCAGTTCACAATGAGCAGTTCTTC.

The genes are TRBV7-9 and TRBJ2-4; 9 positions match TRBD1. This CDR3 is built from 16 residues. Trimming took 5 bases from V and 3 from J; bases not matched to a gene: 8. Germline CDR1 is SEHNR and CDR2 is FQNEAQ (reference sequence). CDR3 DNA sequence: TGTGCCAGCAGCAGAGGACAGGGGCATGACAAAAACATTCAGTACTTC. Its protein is CASSRGQGHDKNIQYF.

The rearrangement links TRBV30 to TRBJ2-3, with 12 bases fitting TRBD2. Unmatched junction bases numbered 5, after V lost 3 bases and J lost 1 base. CDR3 length: 16 residues. Germline V gene sequence: CDR1 GTSNPN, CDR2 SVGIG (reference sequence). The CDR3 region has the DNA TGTGCCTGGAGGCTAGCGGGAGGGCCGGGCACAGATACGCAGTATTTT. This encodes CAWRLAGGPGTDTQYF.

The gene calls are TRBV7-6 and TRBJ1-3, with no clear D. V lost 4 bases to trimming and J lost 4 bases, with 8 bases between them. Germline CDR1 and CDR2: SGHVS and FNYEAQ. The CDR3 has 13 amino acids. The CDR3 region has the DNA TGTGCCAGCAGCTCCTTGGGCGGAAACACCATATATTTT. The encoded protein is CASSSLGGNTIYF.

The chain has TRBV7-9 and TRBJ1-6, with D unclear. CDR1 is SEHNR and CDR2 is FQNEAQ in the germline V gene (reference sequence). The germline V and J ends were trimmed by 5 bases and 4 bases, with 12 bases remaining between them. The CDR3 covers 15 residues. The CDR3 reads CASSLDTAYNSPLHF. CDR3 nucleotides: TGTGCCAGCAGCCTAGATACAGCATATAATTCACCCCTCCACTTT.

V gene TRBV29-1 combines with J gene TRBJ2-7; D might be TRBD1 (6 bases). Germline CDR1 SQVTM, CDR2 ANQGSEA. V lost 5 bases, J lost 4 bases, and 12 bases lay in between. CDR3 size: 12 residues. CDR3 region: CSVRPDSYEQYF. The CDR3 nucleotides are TGCAGCGTTAGGCCGGACAGTTACGAGCAGTACTTC.

CDR3: CASSLGGGQVSGYTF. The CDR3 nucleotides read TGCGCCAGCAGCTTGGGGGGAGGACAGGTTTCGGGCTACACCTTC. The chain recombines TRBV5-1 with TRBJ1-2, with 7 nucleotides matching TRBD1. The CDR3 length is 15 residues. V trimming: 0 bases; J trimming: 8 bases; junction bases outside the gene matches: 10. Per germline, CDR1 SGHRS and CDR2 YFSETQ.

This clone was seen just once. The chain combines TRBV5-4 with TRBJ2-5, with TRBD2 matching 11 bases. The CDR3 has 16 amino acids. In germline, CDR1 is SGHNT, CDR2 YYREEE (reference sequence). J was trimmed by 1 base and V by 2 bases; bases with no gene match: 4. The CDR3, as DNA: TGTGCCAGCAGCTTATTTAGCGGGAGGGCCCAAGAGACCCAGTACTTC. It specifies CASSLFSGRAQETQYF.

The chain has TRBV2 and TRBJ1-5; the D is unclear. Trimming removed 2 bases from V and 5 bases from J, with 13 bases in between. The CDR3 is 15 amino acids. The germline V gene encodes CDR1 SNHLY and CDR2 FYNNEI. The CDR3, as DNA: TGTGCCAGCAGTGAAAAGGTCCGGGTGGATCAGCCCCAGCATTTT. Protein product: CASSEKVRVDQPQHF.